This T cell receptor beta chain stems from a study of T cell responses to AZD1222 COVID-19 vaccine. General study points: Dominant CD4 TCR responses targeted spike regions 160-218 and 743-854.

This CDR3 has 13 amino acids. V gave up 2 bases and J gave up 0 bases, with 5 bases separating them. The germline V gene encodes CDR1 SGHDT and CDR2 YYEEEE. As concerns this clone: Its antigen is not identified.

Profiled with immunoSEQ multiplex PCR; TCRdb holds only in-frame clones, not every one. Of around 58,000 clones listed, 84% are singletons. The receptor was isolated from an adult in good health. This chain connects TRBV5-6 to TRBJ1-1; D not resolved. The specimen comprised peripheral blood, sampled on day 0 of AZD1222 vaccination. CDR3 sequence reads: CASSFDLNTEAFF. The CDR3 DNA follows: TGTGCCAGCAGCTTCGATTTGAACACTGAAGCTTTCTTT.